The sequence of this TCR beta chain was determined in a study of response to subunit inactivated influenza vaccine. Study-wide results and caveats: Few new T cells, the authors suggested, are recruited by each seasonal influenza vaccination.

Regarding this clonotype: As yet, its antigen is unknown.

TCRdb fed the RT-PCR reads into MiXCR, producing one record per CDR3 protein. The table has a few hundred thousand distinct CDR3 sequences, about 14% seen once. This CDR3 is built from 15 residues. Germline CDR1 LGHNA, CDR2 YNFKEQ. The trim removed 1 base at V and 5 bases at J, leaving 7 bases unmatched. The specimen was PBMCs from blood, collected 12 days after vaccination. The chain joins TRBV4-2 to TRBJ2-7, with 8 bases fitting TRBD2. The TCR was taken from a man aged 45-65 years who received an inactivated influenza vaccine. CDR3: CASSQVFGRVDEQYF. CDR3 DNA: TGTGCCAGCAGCCAAGTTTTCGGGAGGGTCGACGAGCAGTACTTC.